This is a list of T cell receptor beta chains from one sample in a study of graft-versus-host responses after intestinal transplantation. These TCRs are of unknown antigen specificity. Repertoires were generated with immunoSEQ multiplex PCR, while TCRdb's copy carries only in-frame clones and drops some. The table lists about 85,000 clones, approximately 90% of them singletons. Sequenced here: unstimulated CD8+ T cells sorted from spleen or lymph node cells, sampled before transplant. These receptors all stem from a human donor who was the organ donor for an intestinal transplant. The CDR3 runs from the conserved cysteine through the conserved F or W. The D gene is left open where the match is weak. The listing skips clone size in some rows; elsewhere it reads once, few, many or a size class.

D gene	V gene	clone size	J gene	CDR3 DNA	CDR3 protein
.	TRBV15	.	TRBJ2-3	TGTGCCACCAGCAGAGATCTTAGTGGGGTCACAGATACGCAGTATTTT	CATSRDLSGVTDTQYF
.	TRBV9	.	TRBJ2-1	TGTGCCAGCAGCGTAGGATACTCCAGGGGAGTCGGCCGCAATGAGCAGTTCTTC	CASSVGYSRGVGRNEQFF
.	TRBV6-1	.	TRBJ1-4	TGTGCCAGCAGTGAAAAACGGGTGCAGTACTACGTTGCAACTAATGAAAAACTGTTTTTT	CASSEKRVQYYVATNEKLFF
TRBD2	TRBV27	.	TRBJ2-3	TGTGCCAGCAGTTTACTAGCGGGGGGCCCCTGGGATACGCAGTATTTT	CASSLLAGGPWDTQYF
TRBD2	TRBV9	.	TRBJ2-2	TGTGCCAGCAGCGTGGGCAGCGGGAGTCGGTCCGGGGAGCTGTTTTTT	CASSVGSGSRSGELFF
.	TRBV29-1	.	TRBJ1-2	TGCAGCGTTGCCGGGACTGACTATGGCTACACCTTC	CSVAGTDYGYTF
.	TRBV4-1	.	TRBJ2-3	TGCGCCAGCAGCCAAGCGGTACTAGGGGGAGATACGCAGTATTTT	CASSQAVLGGDTQYF
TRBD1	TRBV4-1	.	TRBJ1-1	TGCGCCAGCAGCCTACAGGGGGGAGGCACTGAAGCTTTCTTT	CASSLQGGGTEAFF
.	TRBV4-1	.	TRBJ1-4	TGCGCCAGCAGCCAAGATGCGGACAGTAATGAAAAACTGTTTTTT	CASSQDADSNEKLFF
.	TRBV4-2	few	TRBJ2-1	TGTGCCAGCAGCTTGAGGGGCAATGAGCAGTTCTTC	CASSLRGNEQFF
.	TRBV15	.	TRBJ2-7	TGTGCCACCAGCAGTTTCCGGGACAATTTGGACGAGCAGTACTTC	CATSSFRDNLDEQYF
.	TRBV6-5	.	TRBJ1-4	TGTGCCAGCAGTTACTCGAATGAAAAACTGTTTTTT	CASSYSNEKLFF
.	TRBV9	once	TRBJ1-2	TGTGCCAGCAGCGTAGTGGGGGATTCATTCTATGGCTACACCTTC	CASSVVGDSFYGYTF
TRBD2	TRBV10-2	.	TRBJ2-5	TGCGCCAGCAGTGAGTCGTATGGGGCCGGGACTAGCGGGAGTACTTACCAAGAGACCCAGTACTTC	CASSESYGAGTSGSTYQETQYF
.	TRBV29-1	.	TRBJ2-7	TGCAGCGTTCAATCTGGGGGAGGCTACGAGCAGTACTTC	CSVQSGGGYEQYF
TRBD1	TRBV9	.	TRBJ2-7	TGTGCCAGCAGCCCGACAGGGTCCTACGAGCAGTACTTC	CASSPTGSYEQYF
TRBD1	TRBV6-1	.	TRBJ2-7	TGTGCCAGCACTCAGGGGCGGACAGGGTTCTACGAGCAGTACTTC	CASTQGRTGFYEQYF
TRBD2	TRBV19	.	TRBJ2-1	TGTGCCAGTAGTATCCCTAGCGGGGATGAGCAGTTCTTC	CASSIPSGDEQFF
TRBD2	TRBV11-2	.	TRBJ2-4	TGTGCCAGCAGCTCCGTAGCGGGAGCCAAAAACATTCAGTACTTC	CASSSVAGAKNIQYF
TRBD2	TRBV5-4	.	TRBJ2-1	TGTGCCAGCAGCTTGGTCGTAGCGGGAGCCATTGAGCAGTTCTTC	CASSLVVAGAIEQFF
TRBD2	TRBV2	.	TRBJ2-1	TGTGCCAGCAGTGAACCCGCGGGGGACTGGAATGAGCAGTTCTTC	CASSEPAGDWNEQFF
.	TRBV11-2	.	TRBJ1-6	TGTGCCAGAAGCTTAGAGCCAACCTATAATTCACCCCTCCACTTT	CARSLEPTYNSPLHF
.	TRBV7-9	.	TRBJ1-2	TGTGCCAGCAGCTTAGGTGGGGGGTATGGCTACACCTTC	CASSLGGGYGYTF
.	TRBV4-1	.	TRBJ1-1	TGCGCCAGCAGCCAAGACGACTGGAACGAGGTGAACACTGAAGCTTTCTTT	CASSQDDWNEVNTEAFF
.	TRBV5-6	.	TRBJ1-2	TGTGCCAGCAGCTTGGCTGGCGGGACCGACCCGGGCGGCTACACCTTC	CASSLAGGTDPGGYTF
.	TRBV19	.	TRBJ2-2	TGTGCCAGTACTATGTTGGCAGGGGGGACCGGGGAGCTGTTTTTT	CASTMLAGGTGELFF
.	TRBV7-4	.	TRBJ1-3	TGTGCCAGCAGCTTATCGACCGGCGGATCTGGAAACACCATATATTTT	CASSLSTGGSGNTIYF
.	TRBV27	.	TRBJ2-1	TGTGCCAGCAGATCGGACTTCTACAATGAGCAGTTCTTC	CASRSDFYNEQFF
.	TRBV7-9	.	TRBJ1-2	TGTGCCAGCAGACAAAGGGCGCGGGTGCGGGGGAAATATGGCTACACCTTC	CASRQRARVRGKYGYTF
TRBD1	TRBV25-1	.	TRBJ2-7	TGTGCCAGCAGTGAACCAAGGTGGGACAGGGGCCACGAGCAGTACTTC	CASSEPRWDRGHEQYF
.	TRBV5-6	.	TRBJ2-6	TGTGCCAGCAGCTTGTTGGCAGGGAGCGGGGCCAACGTCCTGACTTTC	CASSLLAGSGANVLTF
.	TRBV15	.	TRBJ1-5	TGTGCCACCGCACAGGGAGTCCTCCCTAGCAATCAGCCCCAGCATTTT	CATAQGVLPSNQPQHF
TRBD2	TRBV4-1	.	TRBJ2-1	TGCGCCAGCAGCCAAGAGGGACTAGCGAGCAATGAGCAGTTCTTC	CASSQEGLASNEQFF
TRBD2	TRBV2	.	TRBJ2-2	TGTGCCAGCAGGGGAGGGATGTCCGGGGAGCTGTTTTTT	CASRGGMSGELFF